The rows below give T cell receptor beta chains drawn from one sample of a study of blood T cell repertoires in COVID-19. Profiled with immunoSEQ multiplex PCR; TCRdb holds only in-frame clones, not every one. The sample lists some 74,000 clones, 88% occurring once. The sample was peripheral blood. The receptor source for this set is a man in his fifties or sixties with acute or convalescent COVID-19. CDR3s include the opening cysteine and the closing phenylalanine or tryptophan. The order of the fields is CDR3 protein, V gene.

CDR3aa: CASSLSGYSYEQYF; v_gene: TRBV28
CDR3aa: CASSYSGEGRQPQHF; v_gene: TRBV6-5
CDR3aa: CASSSQGAHGGELFF; v_gene: TRBV11-2
CDR3aa: CASGLRLAGGTDTQYF; v_gene: TRBV12-5
CDR3aa: CASSPRQDAYEQYF; v_gene: TRBV25-1
CDR3aa: CASSGGLAVYNEQFF; v_gene: TRBV5-1
CDR3aa: CASSPREGPRGTEAFF; v_gene: TRBV9
CDR3aa: CASSPQPTGVKTEAFF; v_gene: TRBV18
CDR3aa: CASREGASVGIEQYF; v_gene: TRBV10-2
CDR3aa: CASSPSRGGYGYTF; v_gene: TRBV7-8
CDR3aa: CASSERRITEAFF; v_gene: TRBV2
CDR3aa: CSVSFQGKSSYNEQFF; v_gene: TRBV29-1
CDR3aa: CASSLEQGSYNEQFF; v_gene: TRBV7-9
CDR3aa: CASTGQGAPNEKLFF; v_gene: TRBV2
CDR3aa: CASSEGLAITDTQYF; v_gene: TRBV7-9
CDR3aa: CASSPGTANTEAFF; v_gene: TRBV11-2